Sequencing of this T cell receptor beta chain was carried out in a study of monozygotic twins with inflammatory bowel disease. The CDR3 has 15 residues. From its re-call of the 5' RACE reads, TCRdb lists each CDR3 protein once, without DNA. The repertoire shows approximately 200,000 distinct CDR3 sequences; the top ten hold around 1.5%. This sequence was found in a human donor with ulcerative colitis or Crohn's disease, or a healthy co-twin of an affected twin (not recorded which). This chain connects TRBV12-3 or TRBV12-4 to TRBJ2-3; the D call of TRBD2 rests on TCRdb alone, since no DNA is present to check it. Input material: blood. The CDR3: CASSFATGGADTQYF.